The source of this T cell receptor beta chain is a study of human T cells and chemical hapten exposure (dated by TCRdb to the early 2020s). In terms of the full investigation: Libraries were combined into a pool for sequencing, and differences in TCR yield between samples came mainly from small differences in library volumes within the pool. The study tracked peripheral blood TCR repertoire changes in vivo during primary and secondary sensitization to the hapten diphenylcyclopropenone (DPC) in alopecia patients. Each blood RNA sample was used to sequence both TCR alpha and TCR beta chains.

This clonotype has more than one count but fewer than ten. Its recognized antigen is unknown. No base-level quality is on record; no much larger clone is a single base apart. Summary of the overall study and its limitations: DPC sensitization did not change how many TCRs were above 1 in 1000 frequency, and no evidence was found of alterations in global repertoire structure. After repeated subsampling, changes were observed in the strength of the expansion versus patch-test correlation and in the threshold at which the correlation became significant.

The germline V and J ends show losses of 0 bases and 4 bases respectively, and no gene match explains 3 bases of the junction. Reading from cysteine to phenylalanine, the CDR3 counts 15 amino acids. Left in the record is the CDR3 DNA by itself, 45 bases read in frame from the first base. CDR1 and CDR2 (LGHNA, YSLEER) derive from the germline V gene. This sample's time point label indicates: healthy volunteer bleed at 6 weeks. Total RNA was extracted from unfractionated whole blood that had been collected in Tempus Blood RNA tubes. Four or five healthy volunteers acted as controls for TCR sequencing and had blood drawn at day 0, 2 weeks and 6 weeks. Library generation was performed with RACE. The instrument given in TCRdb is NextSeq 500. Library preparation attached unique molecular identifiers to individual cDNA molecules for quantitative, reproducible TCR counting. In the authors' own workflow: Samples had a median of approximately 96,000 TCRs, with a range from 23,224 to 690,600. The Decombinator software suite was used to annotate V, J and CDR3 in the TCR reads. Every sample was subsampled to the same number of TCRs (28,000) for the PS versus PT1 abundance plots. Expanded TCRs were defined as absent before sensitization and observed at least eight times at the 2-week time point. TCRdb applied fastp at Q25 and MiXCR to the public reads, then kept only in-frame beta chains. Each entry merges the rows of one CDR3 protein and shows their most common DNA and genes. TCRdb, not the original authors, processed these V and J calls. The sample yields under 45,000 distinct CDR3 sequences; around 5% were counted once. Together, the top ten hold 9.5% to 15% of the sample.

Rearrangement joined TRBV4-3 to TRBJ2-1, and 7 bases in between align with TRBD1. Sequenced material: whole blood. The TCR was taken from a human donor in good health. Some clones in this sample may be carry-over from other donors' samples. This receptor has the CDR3 CASSQEGQTYNEQFF. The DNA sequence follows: TGCGCCAGCAGCCAAGAGGGACAGACTTACAATGAGCAGTTCTTC.